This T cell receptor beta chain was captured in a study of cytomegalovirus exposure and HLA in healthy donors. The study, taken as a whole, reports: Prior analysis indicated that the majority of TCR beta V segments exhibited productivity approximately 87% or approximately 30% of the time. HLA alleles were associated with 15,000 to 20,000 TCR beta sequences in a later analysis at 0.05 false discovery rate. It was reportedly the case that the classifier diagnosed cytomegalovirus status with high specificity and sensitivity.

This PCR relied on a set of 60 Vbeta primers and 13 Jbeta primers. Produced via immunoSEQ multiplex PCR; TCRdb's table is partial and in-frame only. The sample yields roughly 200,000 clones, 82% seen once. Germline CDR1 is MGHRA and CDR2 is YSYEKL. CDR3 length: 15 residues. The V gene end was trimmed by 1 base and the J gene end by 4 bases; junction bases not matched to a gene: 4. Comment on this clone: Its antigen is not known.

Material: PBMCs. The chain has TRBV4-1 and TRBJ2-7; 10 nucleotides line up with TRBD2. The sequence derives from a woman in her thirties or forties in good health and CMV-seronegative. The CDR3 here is CASSQAPGLAYEQYF. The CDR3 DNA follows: TGCGCCAGCAGCCAAGCTCCGGGACTAGCGTACGAGCAGTACTTC.